The entry below describes one T cell receptor beta chain. Its antigen is not identified. This entry is derived from a study of T-cell memory formation after mild COVID-19. Study-level points and caveats: Clonal second-wave expansions that peaked on day 37 had unconfirmed SARS-CoV-2 specificity. A balance of CD4 and CD8 characterized clones contracting day 15 to 85, whereas later expanders leaned CD4+.

TCRdb reprocessed the 5' RACE reads with MiXCR, giving one entry per CDR3 protein. The data hold roughly 49,000 distinct CDR3 sequences, with 25% to 35% observed a single time. The germline V gene encodes CDR1 MNHEY and CDR2 SVGAGI. The length of the CDR3 is 14 residues. Deletions cut 6 bases from V and 1 base from J, with 7 bases between. The J gene is TRBJ2-6, the V gene TRBV6-5; D ambiguous. The receptor was isolated from a man aged 18 to 29 who had mild COVID-19 (a few samples of this study predate the infection). Cell type and time point are not known. Sequencing input: PBMCs or a T cell subset sorted from them (not recorded which). DNA for the CDR3: TGTGCCAGCAGCAAGGCATCTGGGGCCAACGTCCTGACTTTC. Its protein product is CASSKASGANVLTF.